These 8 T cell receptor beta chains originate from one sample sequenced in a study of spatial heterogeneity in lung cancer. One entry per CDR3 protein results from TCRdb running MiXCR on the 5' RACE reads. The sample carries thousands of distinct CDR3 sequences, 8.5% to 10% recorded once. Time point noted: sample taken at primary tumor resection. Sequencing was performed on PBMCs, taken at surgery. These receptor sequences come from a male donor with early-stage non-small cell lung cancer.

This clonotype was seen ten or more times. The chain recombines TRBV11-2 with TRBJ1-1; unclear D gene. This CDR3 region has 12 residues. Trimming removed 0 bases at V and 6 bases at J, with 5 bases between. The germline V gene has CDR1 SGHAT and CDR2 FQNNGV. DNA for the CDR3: TGTGCCAGCAGCTTAGAGTTTCCTGAAGCTTTCTTT. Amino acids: CASSLEFPEAFF.

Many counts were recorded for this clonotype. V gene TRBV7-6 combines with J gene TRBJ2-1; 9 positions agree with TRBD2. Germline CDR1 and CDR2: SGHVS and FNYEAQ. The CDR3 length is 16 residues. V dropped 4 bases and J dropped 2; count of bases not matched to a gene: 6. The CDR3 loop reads CASSSGLAWPYNEQFF. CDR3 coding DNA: TGTGCCAGCAGCTCAGGACTAGCGTGGCCCTACAATGAGCAGTTCTTC.

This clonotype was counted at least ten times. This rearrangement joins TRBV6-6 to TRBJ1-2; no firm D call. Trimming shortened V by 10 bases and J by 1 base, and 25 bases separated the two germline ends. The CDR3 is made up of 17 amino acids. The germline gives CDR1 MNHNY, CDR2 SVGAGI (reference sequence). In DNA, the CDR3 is TGTGCCACCCACTCGGGGTTCGAAAAGGGTAATAACTATGGCTACACCTTC. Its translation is CATHSGFEKGNNYGYTF.

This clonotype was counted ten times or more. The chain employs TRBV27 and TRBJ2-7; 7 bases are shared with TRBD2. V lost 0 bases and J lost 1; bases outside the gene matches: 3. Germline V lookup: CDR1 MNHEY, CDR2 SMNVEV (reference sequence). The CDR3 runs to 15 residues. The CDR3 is CASSLSREVSYEQYF. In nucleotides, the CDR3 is TGTGCCAGCAGTTTATCTCGGGAGGTATCCTACGAGCAGTACTTC.

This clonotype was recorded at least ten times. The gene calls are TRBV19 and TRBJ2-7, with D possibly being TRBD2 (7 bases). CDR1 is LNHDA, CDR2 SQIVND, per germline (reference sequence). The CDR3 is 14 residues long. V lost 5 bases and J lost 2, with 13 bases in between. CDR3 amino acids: CASSAEGGTYEQYF. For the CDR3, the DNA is TGTGCCAGTAGTGCAGAGGGGGGGACCTACGAGCAGTACTTC.

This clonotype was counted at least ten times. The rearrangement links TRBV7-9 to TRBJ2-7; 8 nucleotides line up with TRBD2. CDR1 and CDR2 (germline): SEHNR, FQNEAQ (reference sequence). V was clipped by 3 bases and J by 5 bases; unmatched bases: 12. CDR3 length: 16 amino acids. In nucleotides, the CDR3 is TGTGCCAGCAGCTTCACTACGGGAGGGCCAATGGACGAGCAGTACTTC. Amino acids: CASSFTTGGPMDEQYF.

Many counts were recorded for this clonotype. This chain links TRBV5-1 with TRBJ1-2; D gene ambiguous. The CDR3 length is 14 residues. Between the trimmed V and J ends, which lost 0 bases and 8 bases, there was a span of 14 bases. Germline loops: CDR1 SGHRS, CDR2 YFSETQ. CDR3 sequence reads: CASSLDTTPRGYTF. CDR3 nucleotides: TGCGCCAGCAGCTTGGATACCACTCCGAGAGGCTACACCTTC.

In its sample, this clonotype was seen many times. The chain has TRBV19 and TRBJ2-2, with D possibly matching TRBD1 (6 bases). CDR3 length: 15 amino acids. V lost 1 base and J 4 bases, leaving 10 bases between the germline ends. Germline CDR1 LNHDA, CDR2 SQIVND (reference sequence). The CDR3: CASSIGWDITGELFF. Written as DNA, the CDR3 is TGTGCCAGTAGTATAGGATGGGACATCACCGGGGAGCTGTTTTTT.